This entry features one T cell receptor beta chain sequence. The antigen remains undetermined. This sample is drawn from a study of post-analysis software for immune sequencing data. The study's findings and limits: Four or five TRBV segments (TRBV5-6, TRBV5-1 and TRBV20-1 among them) occurred more frequently in patients than in controls. When compared against controls, multiple sclerosis patients showed significantly lower normalized Chao1 diversity.

The TCR beta cDNA libraries carried unique molecular identifiers. TCRdb reprocessed the PCR reads with MiXCR, giving one entry per CDR3 protein. The sample comprises 800,000 to 950,000 distinct CDR3 sequences, around 53% of which are singletons, and 4.6% rests with the top ten. Germline V lookup: CDR1 DFQATT, CDR2 SNEGSKA (reference sequence). The CDR3 spans 14 residues. Trimming cost V 3 bases and J 11 bases, with 17 bases left between them. The chain is built from TRBV20-1 and TRBJ1-6, with D perhaps matching TRBD1 (5 bases). Sequencing was performed on blood. The sequence was collected from a girl aged 10 to 17 with multiple sclerosis. CDR3 loop: CSARTAGVEAPLHF. The CDR3 bases are TGCAGTGCTAGGACGGCGGGGGTGGAGGCACCCCTCCACTTT.